The source of this T cell receptor beta chain is a study of blood T cell repertoires in COVID-19 (dated by TCRdb to the early 2020s). Broadly, across the study: Samples covering the acute and convalescent phases of COVID-19 were provided by collaborators in the United States, Italy and Spain. The material from the prospective study consisted of cDNA or gDNA derived from T cells, B-cell-depleted T cells, or PBMCs. Subjects who had been exposed to COVID-19, were actively infected with it, or had recovered from it provided the deeply sampled blood TCRbeta repertoires that made up the dataset. The repertoires were released in a freely available public database meant as a resource for research on the immune response to SARS-CoV-2. Samples were obtained from the ongoing ImmuneRACE study (first 160 participants) and from 1,200 or so subjects provided by 6 global collaborators. Nearly every sample came with metadata listing a de-identified subject ID, COVID-19 status, age in years and sex. Where HLA class I and class II types were available, the types were taken from metadata supplied by the sample provider, not from assay-based typing.

Concerning this clone: No cognate antigen has been identified for it. The input lacks base qualities; no much larger clone sits a single base away.

V is clipped by 0 bases and J by 0 bases, and the sequence between their germline boundaries is 4 bases long. Via the germline V gene, CDR1 is SGDLS and CDR2 YYNGEE. The CDR3 has 14 amino acids, counting the end cysteine and phenylalanine. Only CDR3 DNA remains: 42 bases, in frame from the first base. Overall results and qualifications from the work: Clinical and demographic metadata were provided uncurated, with the amount varying by source and participant.

Whole blood was collected in K2EDTA tubes by collaborating institutions according to the institutions' own protocols. For TCRbeta analysis, collaborators shipped samples as frozen whole blood, isolated PBMCs, or DNA extracted from either of those sample types. TCRbeta CDR3 regions were amplified from genomic DNA using the immunoSEQ Assay, a bias-controlled multiplex PCR. In the source study's methods: The number of nucleated cells in each sample was estimated by amplification of reference gene primers within the assay. Sequence reads were collapsed and filtered to measure the absolute abundance of every unique TCRbeta CDR3 rearrangement. For each sample, productive Simpson clonality was calculated as the square root of Simpson's diversity index across productive rearrangements. Sourced from immuneACCESS, this table was stored by TCRdb with only in-frame sequences that have V and J called. A share of the clones is absent; for the studies checked, an unresolved V gene accounts for under half, and the remainder has no known explanation. That table gives V, J and clone size, and the DNA gave D and trimming. The sample table contains about 140,000 clones; only one count was recorded for about 86% of them. Of the sample, approximately 8.2% is held by the ten largest clones.

The TCR originated in a woman aged 60-75 years with acute or convalescent COVID-19. The chain joins TRBV9 to TRBJ1-5, with the identity of the D gene unclear. Sequenced sample: peripheral blood. The sequenced DNA is TGTGCCAGCAGCGTAGGCAGTAGCAATCAGCCCCAGCATTTT. The encoded protein is CASSVGSSNQPQHF.